This T cell receptor (beta chain) was captured by sequencing in a study of identical twins (dated by TCRdb to between 2015 and 2016). Concerning the study at large: TCR alpha and beta repertoires from monozygotic twins, unrelated adults of various ages and cord blood were deep-sequenced to test whether fetal clonotypes persist. Replicate twin experiments were performed at different times using different library preparation protocols to rule out contamination.

Overall results and qualifications from the work: Invariant T cells such as MAIT and iNKT could partly confound zero-insertion analyses, although diverse VJ usage argued against such confounding for most clonotypes. Out-of-frame TCR alpha sequences shared between twins showed an excess of low generation-probability sequences compared with coincidental sharing between unrelated individuals. In monozygotic twins, out-of-frame TCR alpha sharing was systematically underestimated by recombination models, although the models agreed with sharing between unrelated individuals. Because the same donors could not be followed over many years, the conclusions depended on cross-sectional statistical analysis. Abundant cord blood beta clonotypes carried fewer insertions; young adult naive repertoires showed a weaker similar trend, while memory repertoires showed none. A weaker excess of twin sharing was found in beta out-of-frame sequences because the signal-to-noise ratio was lowered by fewer shared sequences.

The CDR3, cysteine through phenylalanine, is 14 amino acids long. The only DNA kept is the CDR3, 42 bases in frame from the first base. CDR1 and CDR2 were assigned from the germline V gene as ENHRY and SYGVKD. For this chain, trimming is 5 bases at the V end and 4 bases at the J end, and the number of junction bases without a gene match is 6. Every donor was a healthy Caucasian. This clonotype was detected only a few times. What this receptor recognizes is not known. No much larger clonotype is one base removed from it; base qualities were not supplied. The receptor library was made with 5' RACE. The sequencing machine was an Illumina HiSeq 2000. A universal primer binding site was introduced by template switching, and a unique molecular identifier was present in the final cDNA, enabling accurate counting of TCR cDNA molecules. Specific primers in the conserved constant-segment region were used to synthesize first-strand cDNA for TCR alpha and beta chains. To control for contamination, every cDNA library carried two barcodes: a SMART-Mk sample barcode plus Illumina barcodes. TruSeq adapter sequences and Illumina sample barcodes were added in two successive PCR steps. TCR alpha and beta cDNA libraries were sequenced on the Illumina HiSeq platform with custom primers. Per the authors' processing: MiGEC was used to process raw reads and extract unique molecular identifiers, and MiXCR was used to find CDR3 positions. For each individual, recombination models were inferred using an EM algorithm with the repgenHMM and IGoR tools. Shared clonotypes were analyzed with the tcR package in R, and sharing was normalized by the product of cloneset sizes. To study raw recombination without the effects of thymic and clonal selection, out-of-frame nonproductive sequences were analyzed. TCRdb applied fastp at Q25 and MiXCR to the public reads, then kept only in-frame beta chains. CDR3 protein duplicates are merged, each entry listing the most common genes and DNA. TCRdb, rather than the study authors, made the V and J calls. Across this sample there are 1.5 million to 2 million distinct CDR3 sequences, with roughly a third seen only once. Of the sample, about 0.3% falls within the top ten clones.

The TCR originated in a newborn girl in good health. Input material: cord blood. The chain was built from TRBV10-3 and TRBJ2-3, and TRBD1 aligns with 7 junction nucleotides. At the DNA level, the sequence is TGTGCCATCAGTCTAGACAGGGCCCCAGATACGCAGTATTTT. This sequence encodes CAISLDRAPDTQYF.